Shown below are 27 T cell receptor beta chains from a single sample sequenced in a study of CD8 T cells in ankylosing spondylitis. MiXCR, run by TCRdb on the 5' RACE reads, gives a single entry per CDR3 protein. This sample has approximately 240,000 distinct CDR3 sequences, with about 10% found just once. Sequencing used blood, either unsorted or a sorted T cell fraction (not recorded which). The receptors derive from a male donor with ankylosing spondylitis or in good health (not recorded which).

The chain employs TRBV7-9 and TRBJ2-2; D is uncertain. The CDR3 spans 16 residues. CDR1 SEHNR and CDR2 FQNEAQ come from the germline V gene (reference sequence). The V and J ends lost 2 bases and 2 bases respectively, with 12 bases between them. CDR3 sequence (DNA): TGTGCCAGCAGCTTATATCAGGTGCTCAACACCGGGGAGCTGTTTTTT. This translates into CASSLYQVLNTGELFF.

There are many counts of this clonotype. This chain links TRBV25-1 with TRBJ2-3; maybe TRBD1 (5 bases). Germline CDR1 MGHDK, CDR2 SYGVNS. Trimming took off 4 bases at V and 0 bases at J, with 11 bases between the two ends. The CDR3 extends over 15 amino acids. CDR3 in amino acids: CASSVLTASTDTQYF. The CDR3 DNA reads TGTGCCAGCAGTGTGCTGACAGCTAGCACAGATACGCAGTATTTT.

Ten or more counts support this clonotype. V usage is TRBV2 and J usage is TRBJ2-5, with D possibly being TRBD1 or TRBD2 (6 bases each). Per germline, CDR1 SNHLY and CDR2 FYNNEI. The CDR3 is made up of 15 amino acids. V was pared by 5 bases and J by 5 bases, with 18 bases between. CDR3 DNA: TGTGCCAGCAGTTCCAAGGGGGGAGTCCGGGAGACCCAGTACTTC. Translating gives CASSSKGGVRETQYF.

The chain employs TRBV7-9 and TRBJ1-6; no firm D call. Trimming pared 5 bases from V and 2 bases from J, leaving 13 bases between. This CDR3 region has 16 residues. Germline values: CDR1 SEHNR, CDR2 FQNEAQ (reference sequence). The CDR3 sequence is CASSPGDGTYNSPLHF. CDR3 nucleotides: TGTGCCAGCAGCCCCGGGGATGGCACCTATAATTCACCCCTCCACTTT.

Many counts were recorded for this clonotype. V gene TRBV14 combines with J gene TRBJ2-7; D not resolved. The CDR3 contains 20 residues. V lost 0 bases and J 3 bases, leaving 27 bases between the germline ends. From germline, CDR1 is SGHDN and CDR2 FVKESK. The CDR3 coding sequence is TGTGCCAGCAGCCAAGATCAGGTGCAGAACCTTACTCCAAAGCACTACGAGCAGTACTTC. It yields the protein CASSQDQVQNLTPKHYEQYF. The whole variable domain, remainder taken from reference TRBV14 and TRBJ2-7, is EAGVTQFPSHSVIEKGQTVTLRCDPISGHDNLYWYRRVMGKEIKFLLHFVKESKQDESGMPNNRFLAERTGGTYSTLKVQPAELEDSGVYFCASSQDQVQNLTPKHYEQYFGPGTRLTVT.

This clonotype was picked up many times. V usage is TRBV12-3 or TRBV12-4 and J usage is TRBJ2-7; 10 nucleotides line up with TRBD2. CDR3 length: 15 amino acids. V shed 4 bases, J shed 2 bases, and the junction held 5 bases outside the gene matches. The CDR3 bases are TGTGCCAGCAGTTCCGTAGCGGGAGGCCCCTACGAGCAGTACTTC. Translating gives CASSSVAGGPYEQYF.

Written as DNA, the CDR3 is TGCAGTGCTAGAGACTCGGGGCCAACAGATACGCAGTATTTT. Protein product: CSARDSGPTDTQYF. The chain joins TRBV20-1 to TRBJ2-3; D tentatively reads TRBD1 or TRBD2 (5 bases each). Trimming took 0 bases from V and 3 from J, leaving 10 bases between them. Germline CDR1 DFQATT, CDR2 SNEGSKA (reference sequence). This CDR3 is built from 14 residues.

This clonotype has a count of ten or more. The rearrangement links TRBV30 to TRBJ2-1; D possibly uses TRBD1 or TRBD2 (6 bases each). Trimming stripped 3 bases from V and 9 bases from J, with 24 bases between. Germline CDR1 GTSNPN, CDR2 SVGIG (reference sequence). The CDR3 has 16 amino acids. This chain's CDR3 is CAWSPRGRLIRGEQFF. The CDR3 coding sequence is TGTGCCTGGAGCCCCCGGGGGCGCCTTATCCGGGGTGAGCAGTTCTTC.

This clonotype was observed many times. The chain joins TRBV20-1 to TRBJ1-1; TRBD1 is a possible D gene (5 bases). Germline V lookup: CDR1 DFQATT, CDR2 SNEGSKA (reference sequence). The CDR3 is made up of 14 amino acids. V was trimmed by 1 base and J by 1 base, leaving 10 bases between them. The CDR3 nucleotides are TGCAGTGCTAGAGGTTTCACAGGGAACACTGAAGCTTTCTTT. Translation gives CSARGFTGNTEAFF.

In this sample, this clonotype turned up many times. The CDR3 nucleotides read TGTGCCAGCAGTCAGGGTACCTACGAGCAGTACTTC. Residues: CASSQGTYEQYF. The rearrangement links TRBV2 to TRBJ2-7, with D tentatively TRBD1 (5 bases). Germline assignment: CDR1 SNHLY and CDR2 FYNNEI. This CDR3 contains 12 residues. Trimming shortened V by 5 bases and J by 2 bases, and 7 bases separated the two germline ends.

This clonotype has ten or more counts. The rearrangement joins TRBV12-3 or TRBV12-4 to TRBJ2-5, with D possibly matching TRBD1 (5 bases). This CDR3 has 15 residues. Trimming left V 6 bases short and J 3 bases short, with 17 bases between. CDR3 in amino acids: CASSPYDRVEETQYF. The CDR3 coding sequence is TGTGCCAGCAGCCCCTACGACAGAGTAGAAGAGACCCAGTACTTC.

This chain uses TRBV20-1 with TRBJ2-1; D unresolved. The germline gives CDR1 DFQATT, CDR2 SNEGSKA (reference sequence). V lost 5 bases to trimming and J lost 14 bases, with 25 bases between them. The CDR3 contains 14 residues. For the CDR3, the DNA is TGCAGTGCTCGCGATAAGGGAAGGGAACTTTTTGAGTTCTTC. Residues: CSARDKGRELFEFF.

This clonotype has more than one count but fewer than ten. The chain couples TRBV5-1 to TRBJ1-2, with no clear D. Germline lookup yields CDR1 SGHRS and CDR2 YFSETQ. Trimming took 3 bases from V and 2 from J, leaving 5 bases between them. The CDR3 contains 12 residues. CDR3 DNA: TGCGCCAGCAGCTCGGAAAACTATGGCTACACCTTC. Its protein product is CASSSENYGYTF. Supplemented by reference TRBV5-1 and TRBJ1-2, the full variable domain reads KAGVTQTPRYLIKTRGQQVTLSCSPISGHRSVSWYQQTPGQGLQFLFEYFSETQRNKGNFPGRFSGRQFSNSRSEMNVSTLELGDSALYLCASSSENYGYTFGSGTRLTVV.

J is TRBJ1-2 and V is TRBV20-1; D is undetermined. Germline V CDR1 and CDR2: DFQATT, SNEGSKA (reference sequence). CDR3 length: 12 residues. V was pared by 7 bases and J by 10 bases, with 19 bases between. The CDR3 nucleotides read TGCAGTGTCCATGTCCCCAACAATGACTACACCTTC. It translates to CSVHVPNNDYTF.

Many counts were recorded for this clonotype. The chain recombines TRBV5-1 with TRBJ2-7; TRBD1 agrees at 7 bases. The CDR3 loop spans 14 amino acids. Germline V gene data show CDR1 as SGHRS and CDR2 as YFSETQ. J was trimmed by 4 bases and V by 1 base; bases with no gene match: 5. As DNA, the CDR3 is TGCGCCAGCAGCTTGAGTACAGGGGAGTACGAGCAGTACTTC. Translated: CASSLSTGEYEQYF.

This clonotype showed up just once. The rearrangement joins TRBV7-9 to TRBJ2-1; 7 bases agree with TRBD1. This CDR3 is 13 amino acids long. The trim removed 5 bases at V and 8 bases at J, leaving 6 bases unmatched. The germline V gene encodes CDR1 SEHNR and CDR2 FQNEAQ (reference sequence). The CDR3 here is CASSPNRGDEQFF. CDR3 nucleotides: TGTGCCAGCAGCCCAAACAGGGGCGATGAGCAGTTCTTC.

The V call is TRBV7-9, the J call TRBJ1-5; D is perhaps TRBD1 (5 bases). V was clipped by 3 bases and J by 3 bases, with 18 bases between them. CDR3 length equals 17 residues. Germline V gene data show CDR1 as SEHNR and CDR2 as FQNEAQ (reference sequence). CDR3 in DNA: TGTGCCAGCAGCTTGGGAAAAGGGGAAACGGACAATCAGCCCCAGCATTTT. This gives the protein CASSLGKGETDNQPQHF.

Many counts were recorded for this clonotype. V usage is TRBV5-5 and J usage is TRBJ2-5, with D hard to call. The V gene's germline CDR1 is SGHKS and CDR2 YYEKEE (reference sequence). The CDR3 contains 13 residues. V was trimmed by 2 bases and J by 5 bases, leaving 10 bases between them. The chain's CDR3 is CASSFHSVETQYF. CDR3 sequence (DNA): TGTGCCAGCAGCTTCCACTCGGTGGAGACCCAGTACTTC. Full variable domain (rest looked up from reference TRBV5-5 and TRBJ2-5): DAGVTQSPTHLIKTRGQQVTLRCSPISGHKSVSWYQQVLGQGPQFIFQYYEKEERGRGNFPDRFSARQFPNYSSELNVNALLLGDSALYLCASSFHSVETQYFGPGTRLLVL.

This clonotype was observed many times. The chain employs TRBV12-3 or TRBV12-4 and TRBJ1-2; D gene uncertain. This CDR3 spans 12 amino acids. The V end lost 7 bases, the J end lost 5 bases, and 11 bases lay between the germline ends. The CDR3: CASTSGDYGYTF. The CDR3 DNA sequence: TGTGCCAGCACCTCTGGGGATTATGGCTACACCTTC.

The V gene is TRBV15, the J gene TRBJ2-7; D uncertain. Trimming removed 0 bases at V and 5 bases at J, with 5 bases between. Germline CDR1 and CDR2: LNHNV and YYDKDF (reference sequence). This CDR3 is built from 12 residues. DNA for the CDR3: TGTGCCACCAGCAGAGATTTCCACGAGCAGTACTTC. Residues: CATSRDFHEQYF.

The table lists this clonotype with a few counts. This rearrangement joins TRBV10-1 to TRBJ2-3; D call uncertain. From germline, CDR1 is WNHNN and CDR2 SYGVQD (reference sequence). The CDR3 has 15 residues. Trimming removed 9 bases from V and 2 bases from J, with 18 bases in between. In nucleotides, the CDR3 is TGCGCCAGGACTCCTGTAGTAGGTTCCACAGATACGCAGTATTTT. It is translated as CARTPVVGSTDTQYF.

Regarding this clonotype: The conserved closing phenylalanine or tryptophan is absent in this CDR3, likely reflecting a read error. The chain joins TRBV3-1 to TRBJ2-7, with a possible D match to TRBD2 (6 bases). The CDR3 runs to 14 residues. Germline V gives CDR1 LGHDT, CDR2 YNNKEL (reference sequence). The V gene lost 1 base and the J gene lost 5 bases, with 12 bases spanning the gap. In DNA form, the CDR3 reads TGTGCCAGCAGCCAAGGGGCGGGGAGGAACGAGCAGTACTCC. Its translation is CASSQGAGRNEQYS.

This clonotype occurred many times. V is TRBV10-1 and J is TRBJ2-3; 11 nucleotides align to TRBD2. The CDR3 length is 19 residues. V dropped 2 bases and J dropped 4; count of bases not matched to a gene: 14. The V gene's germline CDR1 is WNHNN and CDR2 SYGVQD (reference sequence). The CDR3 loop is CASSEQASGGPPDADTQYF. DNA of the CDR3: TGCGCCAGCAGTGAGCAAGCTAGCGGGGGGCCCCCGGACGCAGATACGCAGTATTTT.

This rearrangement joins TRBV3-1 to TRBJ2-1; 7 bases map to TRBD1. V was pared by 1 base and J by 6 bases, with 6 bases of the junction left unmatched. Per the germline V gene, CDR1 is LGHDT and CDR2 is YNNKEL (reference sequence). This CDR3 is 15 amino acids long. CDR3 residues: CASSQVRDRANEQFF. The CDR3 bases are TGTGCCAGCAGCCAAGTACGAGACAGGGCCAATGAGCAGTTCTTC.

Remarks on this clonotype: A much larger clone differs from this one at a single base, so this may be a read error. The chain joins TRBV5-1 to TRBJ1-2; D call uncertain. Germline V lookup: CDR1 SGHRS, CDR2 YFSETQ. CDR3 size: 16 residues. CDR3 region: CTSSLEGGYGGSGYTF. The CDR3 nucleotides read TGCACCAGCAGCTTGGAAGGCGGGTACGGTGGTTCTGGCTACACCTTC.

The J gene is TRBJ1-5, the V gene TRBV20-1, with D possibly TRBD1 on 6 matching bases. Germline V gene lookup returns CDR1 DFQATT and CDR2 SNEGSKA (reference sequence). V was trimmed by 4 bases and J by 5 bases, leaving 9 bases between them. The CDR3 contains 12 residues. In DNA form, the CDR3 reads TGCAGTGCTACCGCAGGGGATCAGCCCCAGCATTTT. This gives the protein CSATAGDQPQHF.

This clonotype appeared many times. This chain joins TRBV3-1 and TRBJ2-5, with 9 bases matching TRBD2. Trimming cost V 2 bases and J 1 base; bases outside gene matches: 2. Germline assignment: CDR1 LGHDT and CDR2 YNNKEL (reference sequence). The CDR3 spans 15 residues. The DNA of the CDR3 is TGTGCCAGCAGCCAATGGACTAGCGCCCAAGAGACCCAGTACTTC. Protein: CASSQWTSAQETQYF.